These T cell receptor beta chains were read from a single sample in a study of shared clonotypes between healthy human individuals. The repertoire was sequenced with immunoSEQ multiplex PCR; TCRdb's copy has only in-frame clones and lacks some. The table includes around 1.5 million clones, 95% to 99% detected once. Sequencing used naive CD4+ T cells sorted from blood. These receptors were obtained from a man aged 30 to 39 in good health. The conserved cysteine and the conserved F or W are not part of the CDR3 here.

j_call: TRBJ2-1
v_call: TRBV28
cdr3_aa: ASSSGVYNEQF

j_call: TRBJ2-6
v_call: TRBV6-5
cdr3_aa: ASSYFWSSGANVLT

j_call: TRBJ2-5
v_call: TRBV5-1
cdr3_aa: ASSPGLIQETQY

j_call: TRBJ2-5
v_call: TRBV15
cdr3_aa: ATSGTSGKETQY

j_call: TRBJ2-5
v_call: TRBV7-7
cdr3_aa: ASSSDRTKWESETQY

j_call: TRBJ1-1
v_call: TRBV6-5
cdr3_aa: ASSYWREGRTEAF

j_call: TRBJ1-2
v_call: TRBV2
cdr3_aa: ASRPTTPGGYT

j_call: TRBJ1-1
v_call: TRBV2
cdr3_aa: ASSEGGNTEAF

j_call: TRBJ2-5
v_call: TRBV5-1
cdr3_aa: ASSSPSNQETQY

j_call: TRBJ2-3
v_call: TRBV5-1
cdr3_aa: ASSGPGLAGGTDTQY

j_call: TRBJ2-7
v_call: TRBV19
cdr3_aa: ASSTIRDFNYEQY

j_call: TRBJ2-3
v_call: TRBV29-1
cdr3_aa: SVQTVPGTGGGYSTDTQY

j_call: TRBJ2-7
v_call: TRBV19
cdr3_aa: ASTPGGLPYEQY

j_call: TRBJ2-7
v_call: TRBV7-2
cdr3_aa: ASSYPGLAGTDYEQY

j_call: TRBJ1-3
v_call: TRBV5-1
cdr3_aa: ASSLDLKNTIY

j_call: TRBJ1-1
v_call: TRBV2
cdr3_aa: ASSEALQGDEAF

j_call: TRBJ2-1
v_call: TRBV29-1
cdr3_aa: SVLGRSSSYNEQF

j_call: TRBJ2-7
v_call: TRBV18
cdr3_aa: ASSPRSGDEQY

j_call: TRBJ2-7
v_call: TRBV28
cdr3_aa: ATVPGLTRYEQY

j_call: TRBJ2-1
v_call: TRBV5-1
cdr3_aa: ASSLQVSNEQF

j_call: TRBJ2-1
v_call: TRBV29-1
cdr3_aa: SVIGTSFFNEQF

j_call: TRBJ2-1
v_call: TRBV11-2
cdr3_aa: ASSLGRTAYNEQF

j_call: TRBJ2-1
v_call: TRBV5-1
cdr3_aa: ASSLEGTSGIYNEQF

j_call: TRBJ2-1
v_call: TRBV11-2
cdr3_aa: ASSFYRGKGYNEQF

j_call: TRBJ1-1
v_call: TRBV18
cdr3_aa: ASSRLGQGATNTEAF

j_call: TRBJ2-7
v_call: TRBV5-1
cdr3_aa: ASSFRRTPSEQY

j_call: TRBJ2-5
v_call: TRBV9
cdr3_aa: ASSVGGGLTSRNQETQY

j_call: TRBJ2-3
v_call: TRBV10-3
cdr3_aa: AISSPRFGNITDTQY

j_call: TRBJ2-5
v_call: TRBV7-9
cdr3_aa: ASSPRTQETQY

j_call: TRBJ2-5
v_call: TRBV11-2
cdr3_aa: ASSLVVDQETQY

j_call: TRBJ1-4
v_call: TRBV18
cdr3_aa: ASSLASSTNEKLF

j_call: TRBJ2-2
v_call: TRBV7-3
cdr3_aa: ASSTPGSGELF

j_call: TRBJ2-1
v_call: TRBV11-3
cdr3_aa: ASSPTTSGEQF

j_call: TRBJ2-1
v_call: TRBV5-1
cdr3_aa: ASSRTPASSNNEQF

j_call: TRBJ2-3
v_call: TRBV6-5
cdr3_aa: ASSLRGLAGGISH

j_call: TRBJ1-2
v_call: TRBV29-1
cdr3_aa: SGWDSGEDLNGYT

j_call: TRBJ2-7
v_call: TRBV7-8
cdr3_aa: ASSFRDRGYEQY

j_call: TRBJ1-5
v_call: TRBV18
cdr3_aa: ASSAPRRGSNQPQH

j_call: TRBJ2-2
v_call: TRBV2
cdr3_aa: ASSEVGPAGELF

j_call: TRBJ2-7
v_call: TRBV18
cdr3_aa: ASSPPGPGAYEQY

j_call: TRBJ2-3
v_call: TRBV29-1
cdr3_aa: SVEGRQLDTQY

j_call: TRBJ2-1
v_call: TRBV7-3
cdr3_aa: ASSLTGYGSGRDLYNEQF

j_call: TRBJ2-1
v_call: TRBV9
cdr3_aa: ASSVNYNEQF

j_call: TRBJ1-5
v_call: TRBV6-6
cdr3_aa: ASSQTGVGQPQH

j_call: TRBJ2-1
v_call: TRBV7-6
cdr3_aa: ASSTQRDTRSYNEQF

j_call: TRBJ2-3
v_call: TRBV5-4
cdr3_aa: ASRRTGTSYTSTDTQY

j_call: TRBJ1-5
v_call: TRBV7-2
cdr3_aa: ASAERGAQPQH

j_call: TRBJ1-3
v_call: TRBV18
cdr3_aa: ASSPYRTGQSSGNTIY

j_call: TRBJ1-2
v_call: TRBV7-9
cdr3_aa: ASSLGQGDH

j_call: TRBJ2-7
v_call: TRBV28
cdr3_aa: ASTGSYEQY

j_call: TRBJ2-5
v_call: TRBV5-1
cdr3_aa: ASSLEGYQETQY

j_call: TRBJ1-2
v_call: TRBV7-8
cdr3_aa: ASNPTRGSWRYGYT

j_call: TRBJ1-1
v_call: TRBV7-2
cdr3_aa: ASSLAQGLNTEAF

j_call: TRBJ1-3
v_call: TRBV9
cdr3_aa: ASSVVARVRVRNTIY

j_call: TRBJ1-2
v_call: TRBV9
cdr3_aa: ASSVHGTSYGYT